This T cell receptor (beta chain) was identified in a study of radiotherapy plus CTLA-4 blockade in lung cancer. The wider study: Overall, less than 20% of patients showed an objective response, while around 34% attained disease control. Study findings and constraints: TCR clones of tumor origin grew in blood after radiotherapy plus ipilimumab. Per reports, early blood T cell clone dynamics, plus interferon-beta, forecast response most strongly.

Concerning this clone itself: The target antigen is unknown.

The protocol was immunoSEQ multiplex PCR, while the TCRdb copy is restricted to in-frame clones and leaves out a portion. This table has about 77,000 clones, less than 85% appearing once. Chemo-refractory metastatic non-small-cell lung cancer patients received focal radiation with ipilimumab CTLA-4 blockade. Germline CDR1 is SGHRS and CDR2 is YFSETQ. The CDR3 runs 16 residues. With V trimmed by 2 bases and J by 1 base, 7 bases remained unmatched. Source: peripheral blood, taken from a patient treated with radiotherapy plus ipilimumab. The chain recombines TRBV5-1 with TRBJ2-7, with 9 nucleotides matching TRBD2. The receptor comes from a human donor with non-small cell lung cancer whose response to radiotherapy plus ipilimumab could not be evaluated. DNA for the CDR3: TGCGCCAGCAGCTTCGCCGAAGCGGGGGGATCCTACGAGCAGTACTTC. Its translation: CASSFAEAGGSYEQYF. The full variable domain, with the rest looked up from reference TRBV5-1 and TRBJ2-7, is KAGVTQTPRYLIKTRGQQVTLSCSPISGHRSVSWYQQTPGQGLQFLFEYFSETQRNKGNFPGRFSGRQFSNSRSEMNVSTLELGDSALYLCASSFAEAGGSYEQYFGPGTRLTVT.